The next 27 T cell receptor beta chains were all read from a single sample in a study of blood T cell repertoires in COVID-19. Assay: immunoSEQ multiplex PCR; the TCRdb copy retains only in-frame clones and omits some. Of hundreds of thousands of clones in the sample, 86% are singletons; the top ten hold approximately 2.8%. Material for sequencing was PBMCs or T cells enriched from blood (not recorded which). Every receptor here comes from a woman in her forties or fifties in a cohort exposed to, infected with or recovered from COVID-19 (not recorded which).

This clone turned up a few times. CDR3 protein: CASSPGAGTEAFF. Here the CDR3 DNA reads TGTGCCAGCAGCCCCGGAGCGGGCACTGAAGCTTTCTTT. The chain uses TRBV12-3 or TRBV12-4 and TRBJ1-1; the D is unclear. CDR3 size: 13 residues. Trimming took off 6 bases at V and 4 bases at J, with 12 bases between the two ends.

This clone showed up just a few times. The rearrangement joins TRBV6-5 to TRBJ1-2, with D perhaps matching TRBD1 (5 bases). V was shortened by 6 bases and J by 9 bases, with 14 bases between the two germline ends. CDR1 and CDR2 (germline): MNHEY, SVGAGI. The CDR3 is 12 amino acids. This chain's CDR3 is CASSNRRRRYTF. The CDR3 region has the DNA TGTGCCAGCAGCAACAGGCGGAGACGCTACACCTTC.

The chain is built from TRBV5-1 and TRBJ1-2, with a tentative D call TRBD1 (5 bases). V gave up 3 bases and J gave up 1 base, with 7 bases separating them. Looked up from germline, CDR1 is SGHRS and CDR2 is YFSETQ. The CDR3 extends over 13 amino acids. The CDR3 nucleotides are TGCGCCAGCAGCTCAGACAGTAACTATGGCTACACCTTC. Encoded protein: CASSSDSNYGYTF.

This chain joins TRBV12-3 or TRBV12-4 and TRBJ2-5, with D unclear. The CDR3 has 13 amino acids. V gave up 1 base and J gave up 5 bases, with 8 bases separating them. The CDR3 DNA reads TGTGCCAGCAGTTTAGTAGATCGGGAGACCCAGTACTTC. This sequence encodes CASSLVDRETQYF.

This chain links TRBV7-2 with TRBJ1-6, with TRBD1 identical over 7 bases. Germline V gives CDR1 SGHTA, CDR2 FQGNSA. V dropped 4 bases and J dropped 5; count of bases not matched to a gene: 8. The CDR3 totals 16 residues. CDR3 in DNA: TGTGCCAGCAGCTCTCCGGGACAGTTAAATAATTCACCCCTCCACTTT. Translating it yields CASSSPGQLNNSPLHF.

The chain is built from TRBV18 and TRBJ1-1; tentative D call: TRBD1 (6 bases). This CDR3 is built from 12 residues. Trimming cost V 5 bases and J 7 bases, with 11 bases left between them. Germline V gene lookup returns CDR1 KGHSH and CDR2 LQKENI. As DNA, the CDR3 is TGTGCCAGCTCAAACAGAGGGGGTGAAGCTTTCTTT. Translation: CASSNRGGEAFF.

This clone was observed once. The genes are TRBV6-2 or TRBV6-3 and TRBJ2-7; D not resolved. Trimming took 0 bases from V and 6 from J, leaving 12 bases between them. Per the germline V gene, CDR1 is MNHEY and CDR2 is SVGEGT. The CDR3 totals 14 residues. For the CDR3, the DNA is TGTGCCAGCAGTTACTCGATATCTGGCAGCGAGCAGTACTTC. Protein product: CASSYSISGSEQYF.

This clone was found a few times. The CDR3 protein is CASSLEVSSYEQYF. Written as DNA, the CDR3 is TGTGCCAGCAGCTTAGAGGTCAGCTCCTACGAGCAGTACTTC. The chain employs TRBV11-2 and TRBJ2-7; no definite D call. The V gene lost 0 bases and the J gene lost 0 bases, with 6 bases spanning the gap. In germline, CDR1 is SGHAT, CDR2 FQNNGV. There are 14 residues in the CDR3.

The rearrangement uses TRBV27 and TRBJ1-2; TRBD1 matches 7 bases. The CDR3 covers 13 residues. The germline gives CDR1 MNHEY, CDR2 SMNVEV (reference sequence). Trimming took 2 bases from V and 7 from J; bases not matched to a gene: 4. CDR3 protein: CASSLEGGFGYTF. The CDR3 bases are TGTGCCAGCAGTTTAGAAGGGGGCTTTGGCTACACCTTC.

This sequence joins TRBV5-1 and TRBJ2-1; no clear D gene. Trimming pared 4 bases from V and 5 bases from J, leaving 19 bases between. CDR3 length equals 16 residues. From germline, CDR1 is SGHRS and CDR2 YFSETQ. The CDR3, as DNA: TGCGCCAGCAGCACCTCCCAGACCTCACTAAACAATGAGCAGTTCTTC. Amino acid sequence: CASSTSQTSLNNEQFF.

The rearrangement links TRBV7-2 to TRBJ2-1; 7 bases match TRBD2. The CDR3 consists of 16 residues. J lost 10 bases, V lost 6 bases, and 18 bases had no gene match. Germline assignment: CDR1 SGHTA and CDR2 FQGNSA. CDR3 coding DNA: TGTGCCAGCAGTCCTGTTGTAGGCGGGGGACCAAGGGAGCAGTTCTTC. This encodes CASSPVVGGGPREQFF. The full variable domain, completed using reference TRBV7-2 and TRBJ2-1, is GAGVSQSPSNKVTEKGKDVELRCDPISGHTALYWYRQSLGQGLEFLIYFQGNSAPDKSGLPSDRFSAERTGGSVSTLTIQRTQQEDSAVYLCASSPVVGGGPREQFFGPGTRLTVL.

This chain links TRBV9 with TRBJ2-1; the D gene is possibly TRBD1 (6 bases). Trimming removed 3 bases at V and 6 bases at J, with 22 bases between. CDR1 SGDLS and CDR2 YYNGEE come from the germline V gene. This CDR3 is 17 amino acids long. The CDR3 DNA sequence: TGTGCCAGCAGCGGACAAGGACACGGTGGACAGACCAATGAGCAGTTCTTC. It translates to CASSGQGHGGQTNEQFF.

The chain links TRBV11-2 to TRBJ1-3, with 7 bases identical to TRBD1. The CDR3 is made up of 15 amino acids. Germline assignment: CDR1 SGHAT and CDR2 FQNNGV. J was trimmed by 4 bases and V by 1 base; bases with no gene match: 4. The CDR3 loop reads CASSLGQGGGNTIYF. In nucleotides, the CDR3 is TGTGCCAGCAGCTTAGGACAGGGCGGCGGAAACACCATATATTTT.

The V and J genes are TRBV7-9 and TRBJ1-2; D might be TRBD1 (5 bases). CDR3 length equals 16 residues. CDR1 and CDR2 from the germline V gene are SEHNR and FQNEAQ (reference sequence). The V gene lost 8 bases and the J gene lost 4 bases, with 23 bases spanning the gap. The CDR3 loop is CASRGAGPNFGYGYTF. CDR3 sequence (DNA): TGTGCCAGCCGCGGGGCAGGGCCGAATTTTGGCTATGGCTACACCTTC.

The chain links TRBV30 to TRBJ1-1, with D unclear. Trimming stripped 5 bases from V and 1 base from J, with 11 bases between. Looked up from germline, CDR1 is GTSNPN and CDR2 is SVGIG (reference sequence). This CDR3 comprises 13 residues. The CDR3 DNA follows: TGTGCCTGGTCGACCCTAGAGAACACTGAAGCTTTCTTT. Its translation is CAWSTLENTEAFF. Full variable domain (missing parts from reference TRBV30 and TRBJ1-1): SQTIHQWPATLVQPVGSPLSLECTVEGTSNPNLYWYRQAAGRGLQLLFYSVGIGQISSEVPQNLSASRPQDRQFILSSKKLLLSDSGFYLCAWSTLENTEAFFGQGTRLTVV.

The V and J genes are TRBV5-1 and TRBJ2-5, with TRBD2 matching over 7 bases. V was pared by 4 bases and J by 2 bases, with 8 bases of the junction left unmatched. Germline CDR1 and CDR2: SGHRS and YFSETQ. The CDR3 consists of 15 residues. Here the CDR3 reads CASSPGNSGQETQYF. CDR3 bases: TGCGCCAGCAGCCCAGGTAATAGCGGGCAAGAGACCCAGTACTTC.

This chain joins TRBV9 and TRBJ1-3, with a tentative D call TRBD1 (6 bases). V lost 3 bases and J lost 0, with 13 bases in between. Looked up from germline, CDR1 is SGDLS and CDR2 is YYNGEE. This CDR3 spans 16 amino acids. CDR3 residues: CASSATGYRSGNTIYF. CDR3 DNA: TGTGCCAGCAGCGCTACAGGGTACCGCTCTGGAAACACCATATATTTT.

This sequence joins TRBV5-1 and TRBJ2-5; TRBD2 is a possible D gene (6 bases). The CDR3 length is 14 residues. Germline CDR1 is SGHRS and CDR2 is YFSETQ. V lost 1 base, J lost 4 bases, and 11 bases lay in between. Here the CDR3 reads CASSLSGLPETQYF. The CDR3 DNA reads as TGCGCCAGCAGCTTGTCGGGACTCCCAGAGACCCAGTACTTC.

The V gene is TRBV18, the J gene TRBJ1-2, with D perhaps matching TRBD1 (6 bases). Germline CDR1 KGHSH, CDR2 LQKENI. The V gene lost 3 bases and the J gene lost 11 bases, with 13 bases spanning the gap. This CDR3 is 12 amino acids long. The CDR3 nucleotides read TGTGCCAGCTCACCTCCAACAGGGTTATACACCTTC. Amino acids: CASSPPTGLYTF.

The V and J genes are TRBV5-6 and TRBJ1-2; D perhaps matches TRBD1 (5 bases). V shed 0 bases and J shed 5 bases, with 17 bases lying between them. The CDR3 is made up of 16 amino acids. Germline V CDR1 and CDR2: SGHDT, YYEEEE. The CDR3 nucleotides are TGTGCCAGCAGCTTGGATCCCCGGGCGGGGCAATATGGCTACACCTTC. Its translation: CASSLDPRAGQYGYTF.

This chain connects TRBV4-2 to TRBJ1-1; D unresolved. From germline, CDR1 is LGHNA and CDR2 YNFKEQ. The CDR3 consists of 13 residues. V lost 5 bases and J 5 bases, leaving 12 bases between the germline ends. This chain's CDR3 is CASSSSPETEAFF. The CDR3 DNA reads TGTGCCAGCAGCTCAAGTCCGGAGACTGAAGCTTTCTTT.

The chain has TRBV9 and TRBJ2-3; the D gene is possibly TRBD1 (5 bases). In germline, CDR1 is SGDLS, CDR2 YYNGEE. V lost 3 bases and J lost 4, with 21 bases in between. This CDR3 has 17 residues. The CDR3 reads CASSARTGISAADTQYF. The CDR3 DNA sequence: TGTGCCAGCAGCGCGAGAACAGGCATCTCAGCAGCAGATACGCAGTATTTT.

This chain uses TRBV5-4 with TRBJ1-1; possible D gene TRBD1, 5 bases. The V gene's germline CDR1 is SGHNT and CDR2 YYREEE (reference sequence). V lost 4 bases and J 5 bases, leaving 12 bases between the germline ends. This CDR3 has 13 residues. In DNA, the CDR3 is TGTGCCAGCAGCCATGGCAGGGATACTGAAGCTTTCTTT. It encodes CASSHGRDTEAFF.

The chain couples TRBV6-5 to TRBJ2-5; D perhaps matches TRBD1 (6 bases). The V gene's germline CDR1 is MNHEY and CDR2 SVGAGI. The CDR3 is 15 residues long. Deletions cut 6 bases from V and 5 bases from J, with 19 bases between. CDR3 residues: CASSSNPGQSETQYF. The DNA for the CDR3 is TGTGCCAGCAGCTCAAACCCTGGACAGTCGGAGACCCAGTACTTC.

The chain has TRBV10-2 and TRBJ1-2, with 9 positions matching TRBD1. This CDR3 spans 13 amino acids. V was pared by 7 bases and J by 7 bases, with 7 bases of the junction left unmatched. CDR1 is WSHSY and CDR2 is SAAADI in the germline V gene. CDR3 in amino acids: CASMGQGLSGYTF. The CDR3 region has the DNA TGCGCCAGCATGGGACAGGGTTTAAGTGGCTACACCTTC.

This chain joins TRBV19 and TRBJ1-5; 7 bases are shared with TRBD1. CDR1 and CDR2 from the germline V gene are LNHDA and SQIVND (reference sequence). The trim removed 2 bases at V and 0 bases at J, leaving 4 bases unmatched. The CDR3 totals 16 residues. The CDR3 loop reads CASSIWDSDSNQPQHF. CDR3 in DNA: TGTGCCAGTAGTATATGGGACAGTGATAGCAATCAGCCCCAGCATTTT.

The chain combines TRBV5-6 with TRBJ1-5; 9 bases are shared with TRBD1. Germline V gives CDR1 SGHDT, CDR2 YYEEEE. CDR3 length: 16 amino acids. V shed 4 bases and J 1 base; nucleotides not matched to a gene: 6. CDR3 sequence reads: CASSRGTGRSNQPQHF. In nucleotides, the CDR3 is TGTGCCAGCAGCCGCGGGACAGGGAGGAGCAATCAGCCCCAGCATTTT.